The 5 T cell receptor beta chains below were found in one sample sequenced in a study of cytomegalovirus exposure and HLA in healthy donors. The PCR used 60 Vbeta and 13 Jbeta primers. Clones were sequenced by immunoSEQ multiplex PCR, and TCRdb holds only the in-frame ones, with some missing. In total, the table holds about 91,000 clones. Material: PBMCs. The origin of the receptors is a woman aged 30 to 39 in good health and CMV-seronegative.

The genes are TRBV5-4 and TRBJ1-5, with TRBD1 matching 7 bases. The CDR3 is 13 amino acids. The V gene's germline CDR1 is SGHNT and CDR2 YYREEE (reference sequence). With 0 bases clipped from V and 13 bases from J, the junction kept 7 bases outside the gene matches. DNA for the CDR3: TGTGCCAGCAGCTTGGGATCAAGGGGGCCACAGCATTTT. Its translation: CASSLGSRGPQHF.

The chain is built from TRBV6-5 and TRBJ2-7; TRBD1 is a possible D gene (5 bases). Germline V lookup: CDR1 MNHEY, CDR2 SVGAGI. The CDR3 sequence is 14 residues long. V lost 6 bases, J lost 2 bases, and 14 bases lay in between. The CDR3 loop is CASRDPGPTYEQYF. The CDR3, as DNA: TGTGCCAGCAGAGACCCAGGGCCCACCTACGAGCAGTACTTC.

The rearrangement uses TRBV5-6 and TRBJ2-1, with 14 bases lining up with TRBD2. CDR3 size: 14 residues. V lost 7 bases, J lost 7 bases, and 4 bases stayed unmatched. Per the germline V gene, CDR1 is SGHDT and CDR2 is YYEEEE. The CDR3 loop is CASYGLAGGNEQFF. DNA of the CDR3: TGTGCCAGCTACGGACTAGCGGGAGGTAATGAGCAGTTCTTC.

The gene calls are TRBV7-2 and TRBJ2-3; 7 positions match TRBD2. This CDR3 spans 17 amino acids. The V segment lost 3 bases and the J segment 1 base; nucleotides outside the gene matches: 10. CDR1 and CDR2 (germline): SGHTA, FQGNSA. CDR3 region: CASSFTTSATGTDTQYF. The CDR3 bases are TGTGCCAGCAGCTTCACTACTAGCGCCACTGGCACAGATACGCAGTATTTT.

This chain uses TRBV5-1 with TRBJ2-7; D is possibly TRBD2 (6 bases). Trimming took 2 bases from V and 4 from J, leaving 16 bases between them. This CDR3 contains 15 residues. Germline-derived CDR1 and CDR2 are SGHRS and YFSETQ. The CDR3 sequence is CASSLAGTLAYEQYF. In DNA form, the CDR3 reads TGCGCCAGCAGCTTAGCCGGGACTCTAGCGTACGAGCAGTACTTC.